This TCR beta chain emerged from a study of neurological immune-mediated disorders (dated by TCRdb to between 2018 and 2021). With respect to the entire study: The study compared peripheral blood TCR-beta repertoires of HTLV-I-associated myelopathy (HAM/TSP) patients, multiple sclerosis patients and healthy controls using UMI-based sequencing. Longitudinal samples, technical triplicates and paired sorted CD4+ and CD8+ T-cell subsets, alongside PBMC samples, were included among the roughly 96 TCR-beta libraries. Of the roughly 71 subjects in the cohort, around 15 were HAM/TSP patients, about 34 were multiple sclerosis patients, and around 20 were healthy controls. The full study reports these points: Across subjects, expanded clones never shared an identical CDR3 amino acid sequence, which suggests that the TCR-beta repertoires in every group were private. TCR clonal expansion was greatest in HAM/TSP patients and smallest in MS patients, who ranked below even healthy controls.

cDNA synthesis used template-switch 5'RACE with a primer carrying a 10-nucleotide random unique molecular identifier tagging each TCR transcript. Every sequencing run covered 15-18 subjects and yielded more than 170 million TCR-beta sequences. The RNeasy kit was used to extract total RNA. The KAPA Real-time Library Amplification kit was used to amplify TCR-beta VDJ regions with primers targeting the TCR constant region and the 5'RACE anchor. A first PCR added sample indexes and Illumina adaptors, after which a second PCR increased the library yield. After Ampure bead purification, the TCR product of roughly 650 bp was size-selected on a 2% E-gel SizeSelection system. Library quality was checked on a Bioanalyzer, concentration was measured with Qubit, and libraries were quantified with the Kapa Library Quantification kit before pooling. Libraries were sequenced paired-end 2 x 150 bp on an Illumina HiSeq 2500. To increase sequence diversity, roughly 24-30% phiX was spiked into each library pool. Concerning the study's data processing: Quality-filtered reads were processed with the UMI-based MiGEC pipeline, and over 80% of raw TCR sequences were removed by the MiGEC pipeline during error correction. IMGT germline references were used for alignment of VDJ genes, and clonotypes were defined by a unique CDR3 amino acid sequence together with V-J genes. VDJtools evaluated clonal expansion, Shannon diversity and CDR3 relatedness (CalcPairwiseDistances, ClusterSamples); CLCbio workbench built phylogenetic trees. Expanded clones were defined as having at least 8 unique UMIs, based on coefficient-of-variation modelling across technical triplicates. The raw public reads went through TCRdb reprocessing: fastp at Q25, MiXCR clone calling, in-frame beta chains kept. Under each unique CDR3 protein, matching rows form one entry showing the most common genes and DNA. These V and J calls are TCRdb output, not the study's own analysis. The sample records tens of thousands of distinct CDR3 sequences, approximately 10% of which are singletons. The ten largest clones add up to roughly 7.1% of the sample.

Libraries from unsorted PBMCs were made from 2 million PBMCs kept in RNAlater at -80 degrees C until RNA extraction. Peripheral blood was subjected to Ficoll-Hypaque density gradient centrifugation to isolate PBMCs, which were then cryopreserved in liquid nitrogen. This clonotype showed up many times. This receptor's antigen is unknown. Within one base of it there is no much larger clone, and no base qualities were kept. Germline trimming: 6 bases from V, 0 bases from J; junction bases outside gene matches: 8. The CDR3 holds 16 amino acids from the cysteine to the phenylalanine. Only the CDR3 part of the read is kept: 48 bases, read in frame from the first base. The germline V gene (reference sequence) specifies DFQATT as CDR1 and SNEGSKA as CDR2.

Sample: PBMCs. The sequence was obtained from a young woman with HTLV-1-associated myelopathy (HAM/TSP). The chain is assembled from TRBV20-1 and TRBJ1-3, with 10 bases in between that match TRBD1. The nucleotides are TGCAGTGCGTCCGACAGGGGGCGAGACTCTGGAAACACCATATATTTT. Its coded protein is CSASDRGRDSGNTIYF.